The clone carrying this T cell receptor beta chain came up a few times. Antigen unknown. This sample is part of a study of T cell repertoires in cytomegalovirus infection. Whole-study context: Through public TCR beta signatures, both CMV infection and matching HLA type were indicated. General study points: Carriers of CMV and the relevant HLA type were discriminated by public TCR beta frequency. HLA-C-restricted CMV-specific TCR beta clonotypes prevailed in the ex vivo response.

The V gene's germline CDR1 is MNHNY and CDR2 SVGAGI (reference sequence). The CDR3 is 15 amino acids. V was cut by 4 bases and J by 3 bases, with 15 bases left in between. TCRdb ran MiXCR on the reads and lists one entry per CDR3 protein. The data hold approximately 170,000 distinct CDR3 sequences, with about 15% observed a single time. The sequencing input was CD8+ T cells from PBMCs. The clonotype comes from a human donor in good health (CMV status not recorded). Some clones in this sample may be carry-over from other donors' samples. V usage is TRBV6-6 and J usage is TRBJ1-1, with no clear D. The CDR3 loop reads CASSFTRTVDTEAFF. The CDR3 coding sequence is TGTGCCAGCAGTTTTACCCGGACTGTTGACACTGAAGCTTTCTTT.